This TCR beta chain was recovered during a study of shared clonotypes between healthy human individuals. Study-level findings and limits: Incompleteness in sorted-subset sequencing, despite large depth, was shown by rarefaction. Relative to memory subsets, naive subsets generally showed larger estimated richness.

About this clone: Antigen unknown.

Each PCR replicate from the sorted subsets contained 150 to 250 ng DNA, which is 30,000 or so T cell genomes. Clones were read by immunoSEQ multiplex PCR, and TCRdb kept only the in-frame ones, dropping some. The data hold about 1.5 million clones, with 96% observed a single time. The CDR3 is 14 amino acids. CDR1 and CDR2 from the germline V gene are MDHEN and SYDVKM. Germline trimming cut 7 bases from V and 2 bases from J; bases unmatched to any gene: 7. This clonotype originated in a man aged 25-45 years in good health. What was sequenced was naive CD4+ T cells sorted from blood. Subset noted: CD45RA+ positively selected. The chain has TRBV28 and TRBJ2-7; 8 nucleotides align to TRBD2. The chain's CDR3 is CASTRSGATYEQYF. In DNA form, the CDR3 reads TGTGCCAGCACCCGTAGCGGGGCAACCTACGAGCAGTACTTC.